The entry below gives a single T cell receptor (beta chain) sequence along with its context. Its antigen is undetermined. A single record per CDR3 protein comes from TCRdb applying MiXCR to the reads. Among approximately 500,000 distinct CDR3 sequences, about 10% were seen once, and the ten largest hold about 9.4%. The sample originates from a study of T cell repertoires in cytomegalovirus infection. Study context: Through public TCR beta signatures, both CMV infection and matching HLA type were indicated. The study's findings and limits: The ex vivo response showed dominance by HLA-C-restricted CMV-specific TCR beta clonotypes. Identification of carriers of CMV plus the relevant HLA was performed using cumulative public TCR beta family frequency.

The sequencing sample was made of PBMCs. The origin of this receptor is a human donor in good health (CMV status not recorded). Some clones in this sample may be carry-over from other donors' samples.

CDR3: CSASGSNEKLFF. The CDR3 coding sequence is TGCAGTGCTTCAGGGAGTAATGAAAAACTGTTTTTT. This chain uses TRBV20-1 with TRBJ1-4; a weak D match, TRBD1 (5 bases). This CDR3 spans 12 amino acids. Trimming cost V 5 bases and J 4 bases, with 8 bases left between them. The V gene's germline CDR1 is DFQATT and CDR2 SNEGSKA (reference sequence).